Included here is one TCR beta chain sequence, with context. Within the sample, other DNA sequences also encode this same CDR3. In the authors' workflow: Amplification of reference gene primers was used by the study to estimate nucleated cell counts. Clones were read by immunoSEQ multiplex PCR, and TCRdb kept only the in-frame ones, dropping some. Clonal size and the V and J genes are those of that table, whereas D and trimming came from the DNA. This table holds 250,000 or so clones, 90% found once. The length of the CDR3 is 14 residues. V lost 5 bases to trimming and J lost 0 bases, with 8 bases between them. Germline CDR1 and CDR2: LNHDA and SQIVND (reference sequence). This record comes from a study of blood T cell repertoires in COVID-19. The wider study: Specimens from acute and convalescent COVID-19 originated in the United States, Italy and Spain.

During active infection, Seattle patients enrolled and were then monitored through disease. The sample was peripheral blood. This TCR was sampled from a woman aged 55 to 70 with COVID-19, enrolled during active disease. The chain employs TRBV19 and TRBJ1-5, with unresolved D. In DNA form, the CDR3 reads TGTGCCAGTAGTCCAGTAAATAGCAATCAGCCCCAGCATTTT. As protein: CASSPVNSNQPQHF.